This T cell receptor (beta chain) was documented in a study of cytomegalovirus exposure and HLA in healthy donors (dated by TCRdb to about 2017). With regard to the full study: An earlier analysis of several hundred of the donors reported roughly 300 Gb of sequence data and around 110 million unique TCR beta sequences obtained from 150 million to 200 million T cells. Alongside the repertoire data, information on donor age, sex, ethnicity and CMV serostatus was compiled. To decide whether each TCR beta V gene segment behaved as functional or pseudogenic, an earlier analysis of some 570 of the donors relied on high-throughput TCR beta sequencing. Of the 300 to 450 genotyped donors, more than 75% were placed in the genetic ancestry cluster associated with self-reported Caucasian donors. A few DR-DQ haplotypes were handled as single units for association and clustering because linkage in the cohort was strong. All discovery cohort repertoires had been generated using a single sequencing platform. A later analysis re-analyzed previously published TCR beta repertoires from several hundred donors and added high-resolution HLA genotyping to study TCR occurrence patterns. Approximately 300 gigabases of sequencing data and around 85 million unique TCR sequences made up an early release that covered 500 to 650 HLA-typed donors. Besides the first cohort of 500 to 700 subjects, a separate validation cohort made up of over a hundred different subjects was used. A later genetic analysis took genome-wide SNP genotypes for about three fifths of the 666 donors and used that subset as a discovery cohort. The study was designed to test whether signatures of past pathogen exposure could be identified by cataloging public T cell receptors. Using immunosequencing, the study profiled T cell repertoires from about 620 subjects and related those repertoires to cytomegalovirus serostatus. On average, over 200,000 unique TCR beta nucleotide sequences were sequenced per donor among about 400 genotyped donors of the cohort, with roughly 20% of those sequences being non-productive. HLA typing included class I and class II loci at four-digit resolution. Typing coverage varied by locus: roughly 629-640 donors for A, B, C, DRB1 and DQB1; approximately 500 for DQA1; 606 for DPA1; fewer than 480 for DPB1. To predict cytomegalovirus infection status, the study combined high-throughput TCR immunosequencing, statistical association of individual TCRs with disease status, and machine learning. The later analysis used no new phenotypic data to find candidate immune exposures, relying instead on TCR beta sequences and their occurrence across donors.

The cohort comprised some 730 healthy bone marrow donors. At the time of sampling, every cohort member was nominally healthy, though immune exposures that went unrecorded were likely present. The donor tested CMV seronegative and was one of the 352 seronegative cohort members. A peripheral blood sample was provided by each donor, and peripheral blood mononuclear cells were used for TCR beta sequencing. The Qiagen DNeasy Blood Extraction Kit was used to extract genomic DNA from the blood cell samples. The full study reports these points: In a later analysis, most CMV-associated TCR beta chains were found to appear HLA-restricted, with HLA associations seemingly driven largely by CMV exposure. In a later analysis, HLA-associated TCR beta chains showed more clonal expansion and lower generation probabilities than non-associated chains that were equally common. The study listed 150 to 200 TCR beta chains as associated with cytomegalovirus. Assigning TCR associations to individual alleles was difficult when HLA alleles, especially DR and DQ, strongly co-occurred. Three of the identified cytomegalovirus-associated TCR beta chains were confirmed in vitro to be specific for cytomegalovirus antigens. While some public TCRs were present in many individuals, most TCR sequences turned up only very rarely across donors. In this cohort, only TCR beta chains were sequenced, and detectable features were limited by the absence of alpha or paired-chain data. The authors suggested that the approach could potentially be generalized to other disease states and immunological phenotypes. According to a later analysis, TCR association rates differed among HLA loci, with DRB1 alleles showing the most associated TCRs and HLA-C alleles showing the fewest. In both the original and validation cohorts, the classifier was reported to diagnose cytomegalovirus status with high specificity and sensitivity. A further reported finding was that TCR beta sequences accurately predicted the HLA-A and HLA-B alleles for most subjects in the first cohort. The presence/absence analyses assumed that sequencing depth was roughly uniform across donors, and that assumption may not be true. An association between a missense DCLRE1C variant and V-gene and J-gene trimming of TCR beta chains was found in a later genetic analysis and replicated in an independent cohort. Compared with the roughly 710-donor mean, donors in an Asian-associated ancestry cluster had fewer N-insertions in productive TCRs, according to a later genetic analysis. HLA typing was unavailable for some donors at each locus, so association tests used only the typed subset. An earlier analysis of approximately 500 of the donors showed that most TCR beta V segments appeared in productive rearrangements either about 87% or about 30% of the time, which broadly matched IMGT annotations. In a later analysis, more than 15,000 TCR beta sequences were associated with specific HLA alleles at a false discovery rate of 0.05. Correlated functional status among segregating V segments might be attributable to linkage disequilibrium, but an unknown experimental factor could not be ruled out. Because the 87-base-pair reads could not distinguish some IMGT-functional V segments, including TRBV6-2 and TRBV6-3, those segments were excluded. According to a later analysis, parvovirus B19, influenza, CMV and Epstein-Barr virus appeared linked to several top co-occurrence clusters. A group of highly shared sequence variants was considered likely to be a technical artifact of the sequencing pipeline. CMV serostatus was the only immune exposure information available for the cohort. Some 16 rarely observed V segments, including chromosome 9 orphons, were excluded from the earlier analysis of a few hundred of the donors because counts were too low.

Trimming accounts for 6 bases at V and 3 bases at J, while the number of junction bases matched to no gene is 11. CDR1 SNHLY and CDR2 FYNNEI are derived from the germline V gene. The CDR3 measures 17 amino acids from cysteine to phenylalanine. Only the CDR3 portion is preserved as DNA: 51 bases, with reading frame beginning at the first base. Receptor amplification or capture employed the immunoSEQ multiplex PCR assay. A mixture of 60 forward primers for TCR Vbeta segments and 13 reverse primers for TCR Jbeta segments was used in the multiplex PCR. Amplification of the CDR3 region of rearranged TCR beta genes was performed with a multiplex PCR assay on genomic DNA. On the Illumina HiSeq System, the amplified TCR beta libraries were sequenced as 87-base-pair reads. The paper's data handling went like this. A later analysis tallied roughly 76 million unique TCR beta chains across the 666 repertoires, and some 10 million of those chains were shared by two or more donors. Raw reads were error-corrected and collapsed into unique sequences with a nearest-neighbor algorithm that merged closely related sequences to remove PCR and sequencing errors. V, D and J gene segments were assigned by aligning CDR3 sequences to IMGT reference sequences. For a sequence to be retained, a match of at least six nucleotides was required to both a V gene segment and a J gene segment. Rearrangements were classified as productive when the CDR3 lacked stop codons and remained in frame with V and J, and all other rearrangements were classified as non-productive. CDR3 was defined by IMGT convention, running from the second conserved V-encoded cysteine to the conserved J-encoded phenylalanine. The earlier analysis of about 560 of the donors excluded any sequence lacking an unambiguous match to a single V gene segment. An earlier analysis of a few hundred of the donors called V segments functional above 56.7% productive rearrangements and segregating when the between-donor standard deviation exceeded 5%. A statistical classification framework was built for diagnosing cytomegalovirus status from the catalog of TCR beta chain sequences. V and J gene assignment, in a later analysis, came from comparing TCR nucleotide sequences with IMGT/GENE-DB human TR gene sequences. In a later analysis, CDR3 sequences and most-parsimonious VDJ recombination scenarios were assigned using the TCRdist pipeline. A later analysis defined each TCR beta chain by its CDR3 amino acid sequence plus V-gene family, and excluded reads lacking a unique V-gene family. To address suspected cross-contamination and a sequencing artifact, a later analysis removed 592 highly shared, low-generation-probability nucleotide sequences. A later analysis calculated a clonal expansion index for each public chain from normalized within-repertoire ranks of inferred template counts. A later analysis computed generation probabilities with a VDJ recombination model fitted to out-of-frame rearrangements, and checked the results against IGoR. In a later analysis, TCR-TCR, TCR-HLA and TCR-CMV co-occurrence was scored with hypergeometric tests, and a repertoire-size bias correction was applied to TCR pairs. In a later analysis, false discovery rates were estimated by permuting HLA or CMV assignments 20 times. A later analysis grouped co-occurring TCRs with DBSCAN, adding TCRdist sequence similarity when clustering within HLA-allele-positive subsets. For co-occurrence clustering, repertoires with fewer than 30,000 or more than 120,000 public chains were excluded, along with 5 or 6 repertoires with anomalous nucleotide sharing. TCRdb mirrors the immuneACCESS table, restricted to in-frame sequences. Some clones are absent from its copies; in checked studies, under half trace to an unresolved V gene, and the reason for the others is unknown. For V, J and clone size, that table is used; D and trimming come from the DNA. In all, the sample holds about 130,000 clones, and approximately 74% of those were seen once. The ten largest clones capture roughly 7.5% of the sample.

Of note for this clone: Its antigen is unknown. Base quality data are lacking; no much larger clone is found one base away.

This chain joins TRBV2 to TRBJ1-4, with TRBD1 identical over 9 junction bases. This clonotype originated in a male donor in good health and CMV-seronegative. The sample consisted of PBMCs. The CDR3 loop reads CASRRSNRGQANEKLFF. At the DNA level, the sequence is TGTGCCAGCAGACGAAGCAACAGGGGGCAGGCTAATGAAAAACTGTTTTTT.